These 11 T cell receptor beta chains were sequenced from one sample in a study of cytomegalovirus exposure and HLA in healthy donors. Clones were read by immunoSEQ multiplex PCR, and TCRdb kept only the in-frame ones, dropping some. The repertoire consists of 100,000 to 150,000 clones, with around nine tenths occurring once and the leading ten covering approximately 1.5%. The sample consisted of PBMCs. Every receptor here comes from a man under 40 in good health and CMV-seronegative.

CDR3 bases: TGTGCCAGCAGCTTAGCTACCATATACGAGCAGTACTTC. Translation gives CASSLATIYEQYF. This chain links TRBV11-2 with TRBJ2-7; no definite D call. The length of the CDR3 is 13 residues. CDR1 is SGHAT and CDR2 is FQNNGV in the germline V gene. V lost 1 base and J 4 bases, leaving 8 bases between the germline ends.

The genes are TRBV5-1 and TRBJ2-1; TRBD2 aligns across 12 bases. The CDR3 sequence is 16 residues long. J was trimmed by 5 bases and V by 4 bases; bases with no gene match: 7. The germline CDR1 and CDR2 sequences are SGHRS and YFSETQ. DNA of the CDR3: TGCGCCAGCAGCGTACGGCGGACTAGCGGGAACAATGAGCAGTTCTTC. The encoded protein is CASSVRRTSGNNEQFF.

The J gene is TRBJ1-3, the V gene TRBV29-1; TRBD1 agrees at 7 bases. This CDR3 has 14 residues. With 7 bases clipped from V and 2 bases from J, the junction kept 8 bases outside the gene matches. CDR1 and CDR2 (germline): SQVTM, ANQGSEA. The CDR3 spells CSAATTGPGNTIYF. The DNA of the CDR3 is TGCAGCGCCGCAACGACAGGGCCTGGAAACACCATATATTTT. The whole variable domain, filled in from reference TRBV29-1 and TRBJ1-3, reads SAVISQKPSRDICQRGTSLTIQCQVDSQVTMMFWYRQQPGQSLTLIATANQGSEATYESGFVIDKFPISRPNLTFSTLTVSNMSPEDSSIYLCSAATTGPGNTIYFGEGSWLTVV.

This clone was seen a single time. The chain carries TRBV7-9 and TRBJ2-7; 7 positions agree with TRBD1. This CDR3 contains 14 residues. The J segment lost 4 bases and the V segment lost 2 bases, leaving 5 bases of the junction unmatched. Germline lookup yields CDR1 SEHNR and CDR2 FQNEAQ (reference sequence). CDR3 DNA sequence: TGTGCCAGCAGCTTAAGACAGGGAACGTACGAGCAGTACTTC. Translation: CASSLRQGTYEQYF. The entire variable domain, with the rest obtained from reference TRBV7-9 and TRBJ2-7, is as follows: DTGVSQNPRHKITKRGQNVTFRCDPISEHNRLYWYRQTLGQGPEFLTYFQNEAQLEKSRLLSDRFSAERPKGSFSTLEIQRTEQGDSAMYLCASSLRQGTYEQYFGPGTRLTVT.

This clone has only one observation. The chain recombines TRBV7-7 with TRBJ2-1; TRBD2 agrees at 10 bases. V shed 5 bases, J shed 4 bases, and the junction held 8 bases outside the gene matches. In germline, CDR1 is SSHAT, CDR2 FNYEAQ (reference sequence). The CDR3 runs to 16 residues. The CDR3 sequence is CASSLLAGPPYNEQFF. In DNA, the CDR3 is TGTGCCAGCAGCCTACTAGCGGGACCACCTTACAATGAGCAGTTCTTC.

This clone came up once. V is TRBV9 and J is TRBJ2-7; D is unresolved. The CDR3 is 15 residues long. The V gene's germline CDR1 is SGDLS and CDR2 YYNGEE. V dropped 0 bases and J dropped 4 bases, with 14 bases sitting between them. Written as DNA, the CDR3 is TGTGCCAGCAGCGTAGCCCCAGAGGTCGTATACGAGCAGTACTTC. Translating gives CASSVAPEVVYEQYF.

The chain joins TRBV19 to TRBJ1-1; D unresolved. This CDR3 has 12 residues. Trimming shortened V by 5 bases and J by 7 bases, and 11 bases separated the two germline ends. Per germline, CDR1 LNHDA and CDR2 SQIVND (reference sequence). CDR3 sequence reads: CASSFGGDEAFF. CDR3 coding DNA: TGTGCCAGTAGTTTTGGAGGAGATGAAGCTTTCTTT.

The rearrangement joins TRBV9 to TRBJ2-5; 7 bases line up with TRBD2. CDR3 size: 17 residues. Germline CDR1 and CDR2: SGDLS and YYNGEE. Trimming removed 3 bases from V and 5 bases from J; junction bases left unmatched: 16. The CDR3 sequence is CASSAGGIGSSWETQYF. The CDR3 DNA sequence: TGTGCCAGCAGCGCGGGGGGTATTGGCTCCTCTTGGGAGACCCAGTACTTC.

The rearrangement uses TRBV19 and TRBJ1-1; 7 positions match TRBD1. The junction had 4 bases not matched to a gene; V was cut back by 7 bases and J by 5 bases. CDR1 is LNHDA, CDR2 SQIVND, per germline (reference sequence). The CDR3 is 12 amino acids. CDR3 in amino acids: CASIGGGTEAFF. The CDR3 nucleotides are TGTGCCAGTATAGGGGGCGGAACTGAAGCTTTCTTT.

V gene TRBV6-1 combines with J gene TRBJ2-7; D not certain. Trimming pared 4 bases from V and 3 bases from J, leaving 4 bases between. The CDR3 sequence is 11 residues long. The germline CDR1 and CDR2 sequences are MNHNS and SASEGT. This CDR3 is CASSVHYEQYF. CDR3 DNA: TGTGCCAGCAGTGTCCACTACGAGCAGTACTTC.

This chain uses TRBV10-1 with TRBJ1-1; D is unresolved. V was pared by 6 bases and J by 1 base, with 9 bases between. Germline lookup yields CDR1 WNHNN and CDR2 SYGVQD (reference sequence). This CDR3 is 13 amino acids long. The CDR3 loop is CASRRTGNTEAFF. Here the CDR3 DNA reads TGCGCCAGCAGGCGAACCGGGAACACTGAAGCTTTCTTT.